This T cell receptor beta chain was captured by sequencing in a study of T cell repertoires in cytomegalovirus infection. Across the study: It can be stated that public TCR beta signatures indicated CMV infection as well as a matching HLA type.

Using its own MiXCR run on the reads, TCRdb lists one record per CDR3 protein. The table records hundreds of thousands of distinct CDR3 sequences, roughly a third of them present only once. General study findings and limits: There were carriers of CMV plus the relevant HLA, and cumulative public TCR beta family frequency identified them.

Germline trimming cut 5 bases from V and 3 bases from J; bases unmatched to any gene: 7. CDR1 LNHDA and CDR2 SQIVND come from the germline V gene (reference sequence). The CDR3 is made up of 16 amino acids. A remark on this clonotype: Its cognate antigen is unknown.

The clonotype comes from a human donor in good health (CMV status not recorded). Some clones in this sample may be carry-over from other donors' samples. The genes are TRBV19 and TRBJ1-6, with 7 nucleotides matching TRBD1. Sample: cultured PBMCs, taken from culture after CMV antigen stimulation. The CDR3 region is CASSSDREGYNSPLHF. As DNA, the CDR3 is TGTGCCAGTAGTTCCGACAGGGAAGGCTATAATTCACCCCTCCACTTT.